One sample yielded the 3 T cell receptor beta chains listed below, sequenced in a study of T cell repertoires in cytomegalovirus infection (dated by TCRdb to the late 2010s). The label giving this sample's treatment or condition can be read as: in vitro stimulation with specific CMV peptide epitopes to enrich CMV-specific T cells. These receptors are not linked to any known antigen. The data were produced on an Illumina HiSeq 1500. TCRdb ran its own pipeline on the public reads, namely fastp trimming at Q25 and MiXCR clone calling, and kept in-frame beta chains. Each entry merges the rows of one CDR3 protein and shows their most common DNA and genes. This sample is represented by about 830,000 distinct CDR3 sequences; about 33% of them were singletons. The biggest ten clones account for around 12% of the sample. The source was cultured CD8+ T cells from PBMCs, collected from culture after CMV antigen stimulation. The receptors derive from a human donor in good health (CMV status not recorded). Some clones in this sample may be carry-over from other donors' samples.

This clonotype was seen only a few times. This chain connects TRBV6-6 to TRBJ1-1, with a possible D match to TRBD1 (5 bases). V lost 8 bases and J lost 5, with 9 bases in between. Germline V gene lookup returns CDR1 MNHNY and CDR2 SVGAGI (reference sequence). CDR3 length equals 11 residues. The CDR3 here is CASVRGTEAFF. The CDR3 DNA reads as TGTGCCAGCGTCCGGGGGACTGAAGCTTTCTTT.

This chain uses TRBV5-1 with TRBJ2-6; 11 positions match TRBD1. The germline CDR1 and CDR2 sequences are SGHRS and YFSETQ. The CDR3 consists of 16 residues. V lost 4 bases to trimming and J lost 2 bases; unmatched junction nucleotides: 2. The CDR3 sequence: CASSRTGGTGANVLTF. The CDR3, as DNA: TGCGCCAGCAGCAGGACAGGGGGCACTGGGGCCAACGTCCTGACTTTC.

Details on this clonotype: The germline gene is not matched at one end of the junction; a read error may be the cause. This chain connects TRBV19 to TRBJ2-1; 12 nucleotides agree with TRBD1. The CDR3 extends over 14 amino acids. Germline V gives CDR1 LNHDA, CDR2 SQIVND (reference sequence). This chain's CDR3 is CATRDRGLYIEQFF. CDR3 coding DNA: TGTGCCACCAGGGACAGGGGGCTCTACATTGAGCAGTTCTTC. Looking up the rest from reference TRBV19 and TRBJ2-1 gives the full variable domain: DGGITQSPKYLFRKEGQNVTLSCEQNLNHDAMYWYRQDPGQGLRLIYYSQIVNDFQKGDIAEGYSVSREKKESFPLTVTSAQKNPTAFYLCATRDRGLYIEQFFGPGTRLTVL.